This T cell receptor (beta chain) was found in a study of blood T cell repertoires in COVID-19 (dated by TCRdb to about 2020). With respect to the entire study: Samples covering the acute and convalescent phases of COVID-19 were provided by collaborators in the United States, Italy and Spain. The prospective study material was composed of cDNA or gDNA derived from T cells, B-cell-depleted T cells, or PBMCs. Subjects who had been exposed to COVID-19, were actively infected with it, or had recovered from it provided the deeply sampled blood TCRbeta repertoires that made up the dataset. The repertoires were released in a freely available public database meant as a resource for research on the immune response to SARS-CoV-2. Samples were obtained from the ongoing ImmuneRACE study (first 160 participants) and from roughly 1,300 subjects provided by 6 global collaborators. Nearly every sample came with metadata listing a de-identified subject ID, COVID-19 status, age in years and sex. HLA class I and class II types, where available, came from metadata supplied by the sample provider rather than from assay-based typing. Paper-wide results and their limitations: The amount of clinical and demographic metadata varied by source and participant and was provided uncurated.

As regards this clone: The specificity of this receptor is unknown. No much larger clone is present one base from it, and per-base qualities are unavailable.

The immunoSEQ Assay, a bias-controlled multiplex PCR, was used to amplify TCRbeta CDR3 regions from genomic DNA. On the authors' methods: The number of nucleated cells in each sample was estimated by amplification of reference gene primers within the assay. To quantify the absolute abundance of each unique TCRbeta CDR3 rearrangement, sequence reads were collapsed and filtered. For each sample, productive Simpson clonality was calculated as the square root of Simpson's diversity index across productive rearrangements. Sourced from immuneACCESS, this table was stored by TCRdb with only in-frame sequences that have V and J called. A share of the clones is absent; for the studies checked, an unresolved V gene accounts for under half, and the remainder has no known explanation. Clonal size and the V and J genes are those of that table, whereas D and trimming came from the DNA. The sample data list about 300,000 clones, and over 75% of these were observed just once. The top ten clones comprise 6.5% to 8% of the sample.

Taken from the germline V gene (reference sequence), the CDR1 and CDR2 loops are LNHDA and SQIVND. Inclusive of the bounding cysteine and phenylalanine, the CDR3 is 16 residues long. Of all the DNA, just the CDR3 is kept, 48 bases in frame from base 1. V and J are trimmed by 4 bases and 6 bases, and the gene matches miss 12 bases of the junction. At one collaborating source in Seattle, patients were enrolled during active infection and were followed longitudinally through the course of disease. Each collaborating institution followed its own protocols to collect whole blood in K2EDTA tubes. For TCRbeta analysis, collaborators shipped samples in one of three forms: frozen whole blood, isolated PBMCs, or DNA extracted from either of those sample types.

The chain is assembled from TRBV19 and TRBJ2-4; TRBD1 fits 7 bases in the junction. The TCR originated in a woman aged 30 to 39 with COVID-19, enrolled during active disease. Sequenced input: peripheral blood. In nucleotide form, the sequence is TGTGCCAGTAGTAATCCCCCGCGTAGGGGGCTAAACATTCAGTACTTC. This yields the protein CASSNPPRRGLNIQYF. The full variable domain, completed from the reference TRBV19 and TRBJ2-4 proteins outside the CDR3, reads DGGITQSPKYLFRKEGQNVTLSCEQNLNHDAMYWYRQDPGQGLRLIYYSQIVNDFQKGDIAEGYSVSREKKESFPLTVTSAQKNPTAFYLCASSNPPRRGLNIQYFGAGTRLSVL.